This TCR beta chain is from a study of blood T cell repertoires in COVID-19. The assay was immunoSEQ multiplex PCR, and TCRdb's table has in-frame clones only and misses some. The sample has 81,000 or so clones, around 91% seen once. CDR3 length: 15 residues. The germline V gene encodes CDR1 SGHNT and CDR2 YYREEE (reference sequence). The trim removed 2 bases at V and 4 bases at J, leaving 5 bases unmatched. The sample taken for sequencing was peripheral blood. The V call is TRBV5-4, the J call TRBJ2-5; 10 bases map to TRBD2. The TCR originated in a man in his 70s with active or convalescent COVID-19. The CDR3 nucleotides read TGTGCCAGCAGCTTTGAAGCGGGGGGGCGAGAGACCCAGTACTTC. Its protein is CASSFEAGGRETQYF.